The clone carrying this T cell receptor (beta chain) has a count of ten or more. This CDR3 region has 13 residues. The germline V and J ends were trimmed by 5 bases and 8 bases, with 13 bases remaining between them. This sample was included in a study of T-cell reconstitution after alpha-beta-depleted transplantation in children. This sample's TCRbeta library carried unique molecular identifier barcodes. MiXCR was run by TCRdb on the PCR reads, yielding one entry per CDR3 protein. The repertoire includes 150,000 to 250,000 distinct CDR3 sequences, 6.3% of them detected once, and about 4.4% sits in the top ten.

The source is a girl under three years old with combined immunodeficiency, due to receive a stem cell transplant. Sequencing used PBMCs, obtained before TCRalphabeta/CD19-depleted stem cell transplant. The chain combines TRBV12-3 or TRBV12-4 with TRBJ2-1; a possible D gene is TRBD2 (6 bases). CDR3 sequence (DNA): TGTGCCAGCAGTACCACTAGCAGCGATGAGCAGTTCTTC. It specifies CASSTTSSDEQFF.